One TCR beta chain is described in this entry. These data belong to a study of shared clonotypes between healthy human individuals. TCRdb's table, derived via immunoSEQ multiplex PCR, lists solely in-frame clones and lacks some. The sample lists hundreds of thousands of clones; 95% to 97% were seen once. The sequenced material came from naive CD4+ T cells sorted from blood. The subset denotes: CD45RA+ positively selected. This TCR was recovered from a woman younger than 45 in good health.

In DNA form, the CDR3 reads TGTGCCAGTAGTATAGCATCCCTCCGGGGCTACACCTTC. This translates into CASSIASLRGYTF. This chain joins TRBV19 and TRBJ1-2; D remains unclear. Germline assignment: CDR1 LNHDA and CDR2 SQIVND (reference sequence). Trimming cost V 1 base and J 8 bases, with 11 bases left between them. The CDR3 contains 13 residues.